The entry that follows covers one T cell receptor (beta chain) sequence. What it binds is not known. The CDR3 spans 15 residues. Looked up from germline, CDR1 is WSHSY and CDR2 is SAAADI. With 0 bases removed from V and 3 bases from J, the gap between germline ends came to 9 bases. These data belong to a study of regulatory T cells in long-lasting Graves disease. Study findings and constraints: Persistent disease samples used TRBV28, TRBJ1-2 and TRBJ2-5 preferentially.

As to time point: newly diagnosed GD, antithyroid drugs for less than 3 months. PBMC RNA was the source of the TCR library. iRepertoire HTBI primers and Arm-PCR of CDR3 regions built TCR beta libraries. In TCRdb, the multiplex PCR reads were re-called with MiXCR into one record per CDR3 protein. The sample records hundreds of thousands of distinct CDR3 sequences, about 15% being singletons. The sample was also linked to a second study, of T cells in Graves' hyperthyroidism and ophthalmopathy. This second study says: Stable disease denoted Graves' hyperthyroidism without ophthalmopathy progression within 18 months.

The chain joins TRBV10-2 to TRBJ2-1, with D possibly being TRBD2 (5 bases). Sequencing was performed on peripheral blood mononuclear cells (PBMCs), taken at new diagnosis, from a patient treated with antithyroid drugs. The sequence was collected from a woman aged 40 to 50 with Graves disease. CDR3 DNA sequence: TGCGCCAGCAGTGAGTCTAGCGACTACTACAATGAGCAGTTCTTC. Residues: CASSESSDYYNEQFF.